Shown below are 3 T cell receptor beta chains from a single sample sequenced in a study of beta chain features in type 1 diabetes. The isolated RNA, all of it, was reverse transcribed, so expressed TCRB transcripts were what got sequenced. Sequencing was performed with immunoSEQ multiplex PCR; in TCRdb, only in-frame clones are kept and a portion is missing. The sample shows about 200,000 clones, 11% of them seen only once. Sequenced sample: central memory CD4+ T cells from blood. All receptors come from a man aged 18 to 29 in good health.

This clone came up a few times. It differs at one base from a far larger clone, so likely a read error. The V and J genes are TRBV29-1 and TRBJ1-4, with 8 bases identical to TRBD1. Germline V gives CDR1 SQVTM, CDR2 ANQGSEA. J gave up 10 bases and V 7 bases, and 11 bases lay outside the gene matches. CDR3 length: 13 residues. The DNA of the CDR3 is TGCAGCGGTGCGACAGCCACAGGGGGAAAACTGTTTTTT. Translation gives CSGATATGGKLFF. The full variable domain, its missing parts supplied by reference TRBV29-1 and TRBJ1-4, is SAVISQKPSRDICQRGTSLTIQCQVDSQVTMMFWYRQQPGQSLTLIATANQGSEATYESGFVIDKFPISRPNLTFSTLTVSNMSPEDSSIYLCSGATATGGKLFFGSGTQLSVL.

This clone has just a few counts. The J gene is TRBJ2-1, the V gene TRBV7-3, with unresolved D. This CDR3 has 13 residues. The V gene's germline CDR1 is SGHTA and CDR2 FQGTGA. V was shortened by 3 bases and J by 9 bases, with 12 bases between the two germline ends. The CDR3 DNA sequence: TGTGCCAGCAGCTTCATATTCGCCGGTGAGCAGTTCTTC. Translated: CASSFIFAGEQFF.

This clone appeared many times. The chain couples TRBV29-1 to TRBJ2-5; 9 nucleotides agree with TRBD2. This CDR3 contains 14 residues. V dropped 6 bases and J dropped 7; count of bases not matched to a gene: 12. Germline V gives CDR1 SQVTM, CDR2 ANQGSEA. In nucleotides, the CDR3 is TGCAGCGTCGCGGCGTCTAGCGGGACGGGGACCCAGTACTTC. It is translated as CSVAASSGTGTQYF.